These 22 T cell receptor beta chains were sequenced from one sample in a study of CD8+ T cells in alopecia areata. Extracted from the samples, RNA was reverse transcribed into cDNA to serve as the sequencing template. The data were produced by immunoSEQ multiplex PCR, yet TCRdb's version contains in-frame clones alone and is incomplete. The table lists tens of thousands of clones, just over 50% of them singletons. Sequenced input: NKG2D-high CD8+ T cells sorted from blood. These TCRs come from a human donor with alopecia areata.

The rearrangement joins TRBV13 to TRBJ1-5; D not certain. Per the germline V gene, CDR1 is PRHDT and CDR2 is FYEKMQ (reference sequence). V was cut by 3 bases and J by 1 base, with 4 bases left in between. The CDR3 contains 13 residues. The DNA of the CDR3 is TGTGCCAGCAGCTTTGGCAGCAATCAGCCCCAGCATTTT. Translating it yields CASSFGSNQPQHF.

This clone was seen only a few times. The DNA for the CDR3 is TGTGCCAGCAGCCCCCCGGACGAAGGGGACACTGAAGCTTTCTTT. It codes for CASSPPDEGDTEAFF. The rearrangement links TRBV14 to TRBJ1-1; D is perhaps TRBD1 (5 bases). Per the germline V gene, CDR1 is SGHDN and CDR2 is FVKESK. The ends were cut back, 4 bases at V and 3 bases at J, with 15 bases in the middle. This CDR3 spans 15 amino acids. The variable domain in full, completed from reference TRBV14 and TRBJ1-1, reads EAGVTQFPSHSVIEKGQTVTLRCDPISGHDNLYWYRRVMGKEIKFLLHFVKESKQDESGMPNNRFLAERTGGTYSTLKVQPAELEDSGVYFCASSPPDEGDTEAFFGQGTRLTVV.

J is TRBJ1-1 and V is TRBV20-1; D ambiguous. Germline values: CDR1 DFQATT, CDR2 SNEGSKA (reference sequence). CDR3 length equals 10 residues. V was trimmed by 4 bases and J by 3 bases, leaving 3 bases between them. This CDR3 is CSAKDTEAFF. The CDR3 DNA is TGCAGTGCTAAGGACACTGAAGCTTTCTTT.

This clone was counted only a few times. The rearrangement links TRBV27 to TRBJ2-3, with D hard to call. The CDR3 is 11 residues long. Trimming removed 4 bases from V and 4 bases from J, with 3 bases in between. CDR1 and CDR2 from the germline V gene are MNHEY and SMNVEV (reference sequence). CDR3 coding DNA: TGTGCCAGCAGTTGGGCAGATACGCAGTATTTT. Its protein product is CASSWADTQYF.

This clone was seen a few times. This sequence joins TRBV4-3 and TRBJ2-7, with a tentative D call TRBD1 (6 bases). V lost 0 bases and J 7 bases, leaving 19 bases between the germline ends. In germline, CDR1 is LGHNA, CDR2 YSLEER. The CDR3 length is 16 residues. CDR3 nucleotide sequence: TGCGCCAGCAGCCAAGACTCCGCAGGGGTGGGACGTGAGCAGTACTTC. Translation gives CASSQDSAGVGREQYF.

This chain joins TRBV6-5 and TRBJ1-2; TRBD1 matches 11 bases. Germline trimming cut 5 bases from V and 4 bases from J; bases unmatched to any gene: 6. Germline loops: CDR1 MNHEY, CDR2 SVGAGI. The CDR3 runs to 15 residues. The CDR3 reads CASSSGDRGIYGYTF. CDR3 nucleotide sequence: TGTGCCAGCAGTAGCGGGGACAGGGGGATCTATGGCTACACCTTC.

J is TRBJ2-2 and V is TRBV2; D may be TRBD1 (6 bases). V lost 8 bases, J lost 3 bases, and 10 bases lay in between. This CDR3 region has 13 residues. CDR1 SNHLY and CDR2 FYNNEI come from the germline V gene. CDR3: CASFGTHTGELFF. DNA for the CDR3: TGTGCCAGCTTCGGGACACACACCGGGGAGCTGTTTTTT.

This clone came up a few times. The V and J genes are TRBV5-1 and TRBJ2-7; 7 positions match TRBD2. CDR1 and CDR2 (germline): SGHRS, YFSETQ. CDR3 length: 14 residues. With 0 bases clipped from V and 6 bases from J, the junction kept 6 bases outside the gene matches. The CDR3 protein is CASSLEAGASEQYF. CDR3 DNA: TGCGCCAGCAGCTTGGAGGCGGGAGCTTCCGAGCAGTACTTC.

This clone was detected only a few times. The chain links TRBV29-1 to TRBJ2-2, with D possibly called TRBD1 or TRBD2 (5 bases each). Germline-derived CDR1 and CDR2 are SQVTM and ANQGSEA. The CDR3 is 14 residues long. V was pared by 1 base and J by 4 bases, with 10 bases between. The CDR3 nucleotides read TGCAGCGTTGAAGGGGGGTCCGGCACCGGGGAGCTGTTTTTT. Protein sequence: CSVEGGSGTGELFF.

Only a few counts were recorded for this clone. V gene TRBV29-1 combines with J gene TRBJ2-7; the D is unclear. The CDR3 sequence is 15 residues long. Germline V gene data show CDR1 as SQVTM and CDR2 as ANQGSEA. Trimming removed 0 bases at V and 0 bases at J, with 12 bases between. DNA of the CDR3: TGCAGCGTTGAAGACCCCCTCCGCGTCTCCTACGAGCAGTACTTC. This sequence encodes CSVEDPLRVSYEQYF.

On this clone: The identical CDR3 is also encoded by other nucleotide sequences in the sample. V is TRBV30 and J is TRBJ2-7, with D unresolved. V was trimmed by 2 bases and J by 2 bases, leaving 7 bases between them. Germline values: CDR1 GTSNPN, CDR2 SVGIG (reference sequence). The CDR3 spans 12 residues. The DNA of the CDR3 is TGTGCCTGGAGTCTGAGCCCCTACGAGCAGTACTTC. It codes for CAWSLSPYEQYF.

This clone was observed a few times. In DNA, the CDR3 is TGTGCCAGTAGTATTCCCGGGGACACTGAAGCTTTCTTT. The encoded protein is CASSIPGDTEAFF. The chain combines TRBV19 with TRBJ1-1; no definite D call. Germline assignment: CDR1 LNHDA and CDR2 SQIVND (reference sequence). This CDR3 has 13 amino acids. Trimming shortened V by 3 bases and J by 3 bases, and 8 bases separated the two germline ends.

This clone was seen more than once but under ten times. This chain joins TRBV7-6 and TRBJ2-7, with D unclear. CDR3 length equals 13 residues. CDR1 is SGHVS and CDR2 is FNYEAQ in the germline V gene. Trimming took off 1 base at V and 2 bases at J, with 6 bases between the two ends. The CDR3 nucleotides are TGTGCCAGCAGCTTAGAAAAGACCTACGAGCAGTACTTC. Translation gives CASSLEKTYEQYF.

This clone was detected a few times. The genes are TRBV29-1 and TRBJ2-3; D ambiguous. Per the germline V gene, CDR1 is SQVTM and CDR2 is ANQGSEA. CDR3 size: 11 residues. V dropped 5 bases and J dropped 6 bases, with 9 bases sitting between them. CDR3 bases: TGCAGCGTTCTGGATGCCGATACGCAGTATTTT. Encoded protein: CSVLDADTQYF.

This clone occurred a few times. V is TRBV13 and J is TRBJ2-7; the D is unclear. The germline CDR1 and CDR2 sequences are PRHDT and FYEKMQ (reference sequence). The CDR3 is 13 amino acids. V was pared by 5 bases and J by 1 base, with 9 bases between. The CDR3 spells CASSPEQSYEQYF. The DNA for the CDR3 is TGTGCCAGCAGCCCCGAACAGTCCTACGAGCAGTACTTC.

This rearrangement joins TRBV2 to TRBJ2-7, with 10 bases matching TRBD1. The CDR3 spans 16 residues. J lost 4 bases, V lost 2 bases, and 8 bases had no gene match. CDR1 SNHLY and CDR2 FYNNEI come from the germline V gene. In DNA, the CDR3 is TGTGCCAGCAGTGAACAGCGGACAGGGGGTTCGTACGAGCAGTACTTC. Translation gives CASSEQRTGGSYEQYF.

Here the CDR3 reads CASSYSSGTDTQYF. The CDR3 nucleotides are TGTGCCAGCAGTTACTCGTCCGGGACAGATACGCAGTATTTT. The V call is TRBV6-5, the J call TRBJ2-3; no firm D call. V was shortened by 0 bases and J by 3 bases, with 7 bases between the two germline ends. The CDR3 has 14 amino acids. Germline assignment: CDR1 MNHEY and CDR2 SVGAGI.

The V gene is TRBV30, the J gene TRBJ1-1; a weak D match, TRBD1 (5 bases). CDR1 and CDR2 (germline): GTSNPN, SVGIG (reference sequence). This CDR3 is built from 16 residues. V lost 0 bases to trimming and J lost 0 bases, with 14 bases between them. CDR3 amino acids: CAWSVGAAGMNTEAFF. CDR3 bases: TGTGCCTGGAGTGTTGGGGCCGCGGGAATGAACACTGAAGCTTTCTTT.

This clone appeared a single time. The J gene is TRBJ2-3, the V gene TRBV30; 8 nucleotides match TRBD2. This CDR3 has 14 amino acids. The germline gives CDR1 GTSNPN, CDR2 SVGIG (reference sequence). V trimming: 5 bases; J trimming: 1 base; junction bases outside the gene matches: 5. CDR3 nucleotide sequence: TGTGCCTGGGGTCGTAGCGGGGGCACAGATACGCAGTATTTT. Translation gives CAWGRSGGTDTQYF.

This chain joins TRBV5-6 and TRBJ2-7; 7 bases line up with TRBD1. Germline trimming cut 4 bases from V and 2 bases from J; bases unmatched to any gene: 6. This CDR3 has 14 residues. CDR1 is SGHDT, CDR2 YYEEEE, per germline. The CDR3: CASSLGTDTYEQYF. The CDR3 DNA follows: TGTGCCAGCAGCCTCGGGACAGACACCTACGAGCAGTACTTC.

The chain joins TRBV5-1 to TRBJ2-7; perhaps D is TRBD1 or TRBD2 (6 bases each). Germline values: CDR1 SGHRS, CDR2 YFSETQ. The CDR3 spans 13 residues. Between the trimmed V and J ends, which lost 4 bases and 7 bases, there was a span of 15 bases. The CDR3 coding sequence is TGCGCCAGCAGCGCGGGACAAGCCTTTGAGCAGTACTTC. The encoded protein is CASSAGQAFEQYF.

The chain is built from TRBV5-4 and TRBJ1-1; D is undetermined. V gave up 0 bases and J gave up 1 base, with 7 bases separating them. The CDR3 is 14 amino acids. Germline V gives CDR1 SGHNT, CDR2 YYREEE (reference sequence). The CDR3 DNA is TGTGCCAGCAGCTTGGGCGCAGAGAACACTGAAGCTTTCTTT. Translation gives CASSLGAENTEAFF.